This T cell receptor beta chain was identified during a study of Graves' ophthalmopathy and Graves' hyperthyroidism. As for the study in general: Upon initial diagnosis and before any treatment, peripheral blood was collected. Study-level points and caveats: Among expanded thyroid clonotypes above 0.001 frequency, most also occurred in blood.

The CDR3 contains 13 residues. CDR1 and CDR2 from the germline V gene are DFQATT and SNEGSKA (reference sequence). Trimming pared 5 bases from V and 6 bases from J, leaving 17 bases between. Amplification from RNA transcripts yielded the TCR beta CDR3 regions. Second-round multiplex PCR came after first-round RT-PCR with HTBI primers. One entry per CDR3 protein results from TCRdb running MiXCR on the multiplex PCR reads. This sample has 600,000 to 650,000 distinct CDR3 sequences; approximately 22% occur once, and the top ten carry roughly 7.4%. This clonotype was seen repeatedly, ten times or more. Its antigen is not identified. In this cohort's terms, stable hyperthyroidism meant no ophthalmopathy by 18 months of follow-up.

The origin of this receptor is a young woman with stable Graves' hyperthyroidism. Some clones in this sample may be carry-over from other donors' samples. Sequencing input: peripheral blood. V is TRBV20-1 and J is TRBJ2-7; D may correspond to TRBD1 or TRBD2 (6 bases each). The CDR3 DNA reads TGCAGTGCTCCAAAGGGGGGATCCGCCGAGCAGTACTTC. This sequence encodes CSAPKGGSAEQYF.